This T cell receptor beta chain was captured in a study of blood T cell repertoires in COVID-19. How the authors handled the data: Amplification from reference gene primers served as the basis for estimated nucleated cell counts. TCRdb's copy holds only in-frame clones and misses some; the assay was immunoSEQ multiplex PCR. V and J calls and clone size are copied from that table; D and trimming were computed from the DNA. The table lists approximately 240,000 clones, around nine tenths of them singletons, with approximately 2.2% in the top ten. CDR3 length equals 15 residues. Trimming cost V 8 bases and J 4 bases, with 21 bases left between them.

The rearrangement links TRBV23-1 to TRBJ2-7; maybe TRBD2 (6 bases). TRBV23-1 is an ORF for which the function is uncertain. This sequence was found in a woman aged 40 to 49 who had recovered from COVID-19. The source material was peripheral blood. The CDR3 reads CASRSLGGHGYEQYF. The CDR3 nucleotides are TGCGCCAGCCGATCCTTGGGAGGACACGGGTACGAGCAGTACTTC.